These 21 T cell receptor beta chains share one sample of origin, sequenced in a study of shared clonotypes between healthy human individuals (dated by TCRdb to the early 2020s). CD8 naive samples consisted of CD45RO-negative cells that were positively selected for CCR7, yielding a CD45RA+CCR7+ population without TemRA cells. The method was the immunoSEQ multiplex PCR assay. The table was pulled from immuneACCESS by TCRdb, which kept in-frame rearrangements only. Such tables lose some clones; where checked, under half of the loss comes from unresolved V genes, and the rest has no known cause. This sample has 2 million to 2.5 million clones in its table, and about 95% of those were observed once. 0.9% to 1.4% of the sample rests with the top ten. The sample was naive CD8+ T cells sorted from blood. Per the publication, the cell subset or site label means: CD45RA+CCR7+. Receptors originate from a man aged 18 to 29 in good health.

In this sample, this clone turned up a few times. The J gene is TRBJ1-5, the V gene TRBV4-1; TRBD1 matches at 8 bases. This CDR3 spans 16 amino acids. Germline V gene lookup returns CDR1 MGHRA and CDR2 YSYEKL. The junction had 8 bases not matched to a gene; V was cut back by 3 bases and J by 4 bases. The CDR3: CASSHALRDRNQPQHF. The CDR3 coding sequence is TGCGCCAGCAGCCATGCTCTCCGGGACAGGAATCAGCCCCAGCATTTT.

This chain joins TRBV4-1 and TRBJ2-7, with D unclear. Trimming pared 5 bases from V and 0 bases from J, leaving 11 bases between. The V gene's germline CDR1 is MGHRA and CDR2 YSYEKL. This CDR3 region has 14 residues. Here the CDR3 reads CASSAQGISYEQYF. As DNA, the CDR3 is TGCGCCAGCAGCGCCCAAGGGATCTCCTACGAGCAGTACTTC.

The chain joins TRBV7-9 to TRBJ2-3; 9 nucleotides align to TRBD2. V was clipped by 5 bases and J by 2 bases; unmatched bases: 8. CDR1 is SEHNR and CDR2 is FQNEAQ in the germline V gene (reference sequence). This CDR3 is 16 amino acids long. CDR3 region: CASSPSSGAYTDTQYF. The CDR3 DNA follows: TGTGCCAGCAGCCCATCTAGCGGGGCTTACACAGATACGCAGTATTTT.

The rearrangement joins TRBV5-6 to TRBJ2-1; 8 bases align to TRBD1. J was trimmed by 9 bases and V by 5 bases; bases with no gene match: 10. The CDR3 runs to 14 residues. Per the germline V gene, CDR1 is SGHDT and CDR2 is YYEEEE. In DNA, the CDR3 is TGTGCCAGCAGGCCCACGACAGGGGCAGGTGAGCAGTTCTTC. The encoded protein is CASRPTTGAGEQFF. The full variable domain, completed using reference TRBV5-6 and TRBJ2-1, is DAGVTQSPTHLIKTRGQQVTLRCSPKSGHDTVSWYQQALGQGPQFIFQYYEEEERQRGNFPDRFSGHQFPNYSSELNVNALLLGDSALYLCASRPTTGAGEQFFGPGTRLTVL.

This chain connects TRBV27 to TRBJ2-7; 10 bases match TRBD1. CDR3 size: 14 residues. V gave up 5 bases and J gave up 5 bases; unmatched junction bases: 6. In germline, CDR1 is MNHEY, CDR2 SMNVEV (reference sequence). The CDR3 loop is CASSPGTGVHEQYF. In nucleotides, the CDR3 is TGTGCCAGCAGTCCCGGGACAGGGGTCCACGAGCAGTACTTC.

This rearrangement joins TRBV28 to TRBJ2-5; D may match TRBD1 or TRBD2 (6 bases each). Trimming took off 3 bases at V and 4 bases at J, with 12 bases between the two ends. In germline, CDR1 is MDHEN, CDR2 SYDVKM. This CDR3 is 14 amino acids long. CDR3 in DNA: TGTGCCAGCAGTTTCGAAGGGGGGCTAGAGACCCAGTACTTC. It specifies CASSFEGGLETQYF.

V usage is TRBV7-2 and J usage is TRBJ2-2; 10 bases fit TRBD1. The V and J ends lost 5 bases and 3 bases, in that order; junction bases with no gene match: 12. The CDR3 totals 18 residues. The germline CDR1 and CDR2 sequences are SGHTA and FQGNSA. CDR3 DNA: TGTGCCAGCAGCACCCGGGACAGGGGAGGTCGGGACACCGGGGAGCTGTTTTTT. Amino acid sequence: CASSTRDRGGRDTGELFF.

The chain has TRBV14 and TRBJ2-1; D remains unclear. V lost 0 bases, J lost 16 bases, and 13 bases lay in between. This CDR3 region has 12 residues. Germline V lookup: CDR1 SGHDN, CDR2 FVKESK. The CDR3 DNA reads as TGTGCCAGCAGCCAAGAAGCCGTTTTTCGATTCTTC. It translates to CASSQEAVFRFF.

The chain's CDR3 is CASSLVLAALTGELFF. Written as DNA, the CDR3 is TGTGCCAGCAGCTTAGTCCTAGCGGCCCTTACCGGGGAGCTGTTTTTT. The chain has TRBV7-6 and TRBJ2-2, with TRBD2 matching over 7 bases. Germline V gives CDR1 SGHVS, CDR2 FNYEAQ. V was clipped by 1 base and J by 5 bases; unmatched bases: 7. This CDR3 is built from 16 residues.

The chain joins TRBV11-2 to TRBJ2-7; D is unclear. Germline CDR1 and CDR2: SGHAT and FQNNGV. This CDR3 has 15 residues. Trimming removed 1 base at V and 0 bases at J, with 10 bases between. In DNA, the CDR3 is TGTGCCAGCAGCTTAGCTGGTCTTTTCTCCTACGAGCAGTACTTC. Protein sequence: CASSLAGLFSYEQYF.

The J gene is TRBJ2-1, the V gene TRBV6-6, with 10 nucleotides matching TRBD2. J was trimmed by 7 bases and V by 6 bases; bases with no gene match: 12. The CDR3 sequence is 16 residues long. In germline, CDR1 is MNHNY, CDR2 SVGAGI (reference sequence). Here the CDR3 reads CASRFLLAGVGNEQFF. CDR3 DNA sequence: TGTGCCAGCAGATTTCTTCTAGCGGGGGTTGGAAATGAGCAGTTCTTC.

The chain uses TRBV27 and TRBJ1-4, with 7 bases fitting TRBD1. V lost 3 bases, J lost 8 bases, and 6 bases stayed unmatched. This CDR3 comprises 14 residues. The germline V gene has CDR1 MNHEY and CDR2 SMNVEV (reference sequence). CDR3 nucleotide sequence: TGTGCCAGCAGTTTGTACAGGGGAGGGGAAAAACTGTTTTTT. Its translation: CASSLYRGGEKLFF.

The genes are TRBV5-1 and TRBJ2-7; 11 nucleotides line up with TRBD1. The CDR3 contains 15 residues. With V trimmed by 4 bases and J by 5 bases, 8 bases remained unmatched. Germline-derived CDR1 and CDR2 are SGHRS and YFSETQ. CDR3 loop: CASSPGTGGEDEQYF. The CDR3 nucleotides read TGCGCCAGCAGCCCAGGGACAGGGGGAGAGGACGAGCAGTACTTC.

The chain is built from TRBV30 and TRBJ2-2; D is unclear. The germline V and J ends were trimmed by 4 bases and 4 bases, with 7 bases remaining between them. The germline V gene has CDR1 GTSNPN and CDR2 SVGIG (reference sequence). This CDR3 has 12 residues. In nucleotides, the CDR3 is TGTGCCTGGAACACCGTCACCGGGGAGCTGTTTTTT. Protein sequence: CAWNTVTGELFF.

This chain links TRBV25-1 with TRBJ2-7; D is ambiguous. The CDR3 consists of 14 residues. Per the germline V gene, CDR1 is MGHDK and CDR2 is SYGVNS. Trimming shortened V by 6 bases and J by 2 bases, and 14 bases separated the two germline ends. The CDR3 region has the DNA TGTGCCAGCAGCCACAGCGTGGCTCCCTACGAGCAGTACTTC. Translating it yields CASSHSVAPYEQYF.

V and J are TRBV10-1 and TRBJ2-3; a possible D gene is TRBD1 (5 bases). The V gene lost 0 bases and the J gene lost 2 bases, with 12 bases spanning the gap. Germline CDR1 and CDR2: WNHNN and SYGVQD (reference sequence). The CDR3 sequence is 16 residues long. The CDR3 region is CASSESEGANTDTQYF. In DNA form, the CDR3 reads TGCGCCAGCAGTGAGTCAGAAGGGGCTAACACAGATACGCAGTATTTT.

This clone was counted once. The genes are TRBV7-2 and TRBJ2-7; D might be TRBD2 (6 bases). This CDR3 has 15 residues. V gave up 1 base and J gave up 3 bases, with 13 bases separating them. Germline V gene lookup returns CDR1 SGHTA and CDR2 FQGNSA. CDR3 DNA: TGTGCCAGCAGCTTAGAGGAGGGTAGCTTCTACGAGCAGTACTTC. Translated: CASSLEEGSFYEQYF.

V is TRBV7-9 and J is TRBJ2-1; D gene unclear. V dropped 0 bases and J dropped 8 bases, with 11 bases sitting between them. Germline CDR1 SEHNR, CDR2 FQNEAQ (reference sequence). There are 14 residues in the CDR3. The CDR3 protein is CASSLALLDDEQFF. For the CDR3, the DNA is TGTGCCAGCAGCTTAGCCTTACTGGACGATGAGCAGTTCTTC.

About this clone itself: Other nucleotide sequences in the sample specify the same CDR3. The CDR3 region has the DNA TGTGCCAGCAGCTTAGAAGGGAATTCACCCCTCCACTTT. Translating gives CASSLEGNSPLHF. This chain connects TRBV13 to TRBJ1-6; no definite D call. Trimming pared 1 base from V and 7 bases from J, leaving 5 bases between. The CDR3 is 13 amino acids. Germline CDR1 reads PRHDT; CDR2 reads FYEKMQ (reference sequence).

This clone was picked up one time. V usage is TRBV7-9 and J usage is TRBJ2-1; 10 nucleotides line up with TRBD2. The CDR3 is made up of 17 amino acids. In germline, CDR1 is SEHNR, CDR2 FQNEAQ (reference sequence). Trimming cost V 4 bases and J 6 bases; bases outside gene matches: 12. The CDR3: CASSYGPRGLAINEQFF. In DNA, the CDR3 is TGTGCCAGCAGCTATGGCCCCCGGGGACTAGCGATCAATGAGCAGTTCTTC.

The V and J genes are TRBV5-6 and TRBJ2-3; D gene ambiguous. The CDR3 has 15 amino acids. From germline, CDR1 is SGHDT and CDR2 YYEEEE. Deletions cut 0 bases from V and 0 bases from J, with 8 bases between. CDR3 bases: TGTGCCAGCAGCTTGGGGATTACTAGCACAGATACGCAGTATTTT. It translates to CASSLGITSTDTQYF.